This T cell receptor beta chain was recorded in a study of cytomegalovirus exposure and HLA in healthy donors. The study, taken as a whole, reports: In a later analysis, at a false discovery rate of 0.05, roughly 18,000 TCR beta sequences were associated with HLA alleles. Some TCR beta chains (roughly 160 of them) were listed as cytomegalovirus-associated. An assumption of roughly uniform sequencing depth across donors underlay the presence/absence analyses.

Germline V gene data show CDR1 as SGHRS and CDR2 as YFSETQ. J gave up 7 bases and V 5 bases, and 3 bases lay outside the gene matches. This CDR3 region has 13 residues. PCR primers comprised 60 Vbeta and 13 Jbeta primers. TCRdb keeps only in-frame clones here, not all; method: immunoSEQ multiplex PCR. The sample lists 150,000 to 200,000 clones; 60% to 80% were seen once. Concerning this clone itself: Its antigen is undetermined.

Sequencing input: PBMCs. The rearrangement uses TRBV5-1 and TRBJ2-1, with 10 positions matching TRBD2. The sequence derives from a woman aged 50 to 60 in good health and CMV-seropositive. The CDR3 reads CASRQTSGNEQFF. CDR3 DNA sequence: TGCGCCAGCAGGCAGACTAGCGGGAATGAGCAGTTCTTC.